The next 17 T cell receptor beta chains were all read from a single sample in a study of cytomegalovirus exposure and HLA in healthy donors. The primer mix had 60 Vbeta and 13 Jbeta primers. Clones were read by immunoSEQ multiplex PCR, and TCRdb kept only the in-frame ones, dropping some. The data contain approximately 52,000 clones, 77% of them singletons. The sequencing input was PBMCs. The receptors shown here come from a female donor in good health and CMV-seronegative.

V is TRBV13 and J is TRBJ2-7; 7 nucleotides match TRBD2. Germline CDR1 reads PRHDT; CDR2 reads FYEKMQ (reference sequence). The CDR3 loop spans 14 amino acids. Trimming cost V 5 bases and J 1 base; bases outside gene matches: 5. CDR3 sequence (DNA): TGTGCCAGCAGCGAGGAGCGGGGATCCTACGAGCAGTACTTC. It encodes CASSEERGSYEQYF.

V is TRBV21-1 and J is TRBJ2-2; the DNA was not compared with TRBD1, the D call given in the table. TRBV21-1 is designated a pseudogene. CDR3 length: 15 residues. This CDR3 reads CASRQGSNITGELFF. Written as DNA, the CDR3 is TGTGCCAGCCGACAGGGGTCCAACATCACCGGGGAGCTGTTTTTT.

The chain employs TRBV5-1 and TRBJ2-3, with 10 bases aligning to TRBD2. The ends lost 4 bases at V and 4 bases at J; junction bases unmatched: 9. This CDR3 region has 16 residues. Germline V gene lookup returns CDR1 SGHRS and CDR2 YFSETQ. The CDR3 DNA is TGCGCCAGCAGCCCCGGGGGGAGCGGGGGGGCAGATACGCAGTATTTT. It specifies CASSPGGSGGADTQYF.

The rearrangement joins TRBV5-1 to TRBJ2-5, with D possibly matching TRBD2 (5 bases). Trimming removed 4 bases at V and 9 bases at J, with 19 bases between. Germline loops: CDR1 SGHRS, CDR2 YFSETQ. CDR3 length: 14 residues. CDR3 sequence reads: CASSARTDRGAQYF. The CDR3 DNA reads TGCGCCAGCAGCGCCAGGACTGACCGTGGGGCCCAGTACTTC. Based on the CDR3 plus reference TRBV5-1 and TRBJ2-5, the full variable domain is KAGVTQTPRYLIKTRGQQVTLSCSPISGHRSVSWYQQTPGQGLQFLFEYFSETQRNKGNFPGRFSGRQFSNSRSEMNVSTLELGDSALYLCASSARTDRGAQYFGPGTRLLVL.

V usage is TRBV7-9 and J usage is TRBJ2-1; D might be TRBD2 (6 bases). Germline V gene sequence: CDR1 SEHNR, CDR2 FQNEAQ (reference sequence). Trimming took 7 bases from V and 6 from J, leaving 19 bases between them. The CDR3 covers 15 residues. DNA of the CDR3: TGTGCCAGCACCCCAAACGGACTACTGGGCAATGAGCAGTTCTTC. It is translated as CASTPNGLLGNEQFF.

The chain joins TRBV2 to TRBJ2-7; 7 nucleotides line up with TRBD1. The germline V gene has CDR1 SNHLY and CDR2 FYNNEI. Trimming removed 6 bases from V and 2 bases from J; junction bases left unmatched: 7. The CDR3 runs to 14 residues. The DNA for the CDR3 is TGTGCCAGCAGACCGTCGGGACAGCCCTACGAGCAGTACTTC. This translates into CASRPSGQPYEQYF.

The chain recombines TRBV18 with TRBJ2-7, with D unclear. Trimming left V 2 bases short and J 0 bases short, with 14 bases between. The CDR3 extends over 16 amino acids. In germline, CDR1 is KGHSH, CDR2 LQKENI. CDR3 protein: CASSPFGTAFSYEQYF. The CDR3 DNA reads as TGTGCCAGCTCACCATTTGGCACCGCCTTCTCCTACGAGCAGTACTTC. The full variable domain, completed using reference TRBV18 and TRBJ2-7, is NAGVMQNPRHLVRRRGQEARLRCSPMKGHSHVYWYRQLPEEGLKFMVYLQKENIIDESGMPKERFSAEFPKEGPSILRIQQVVRGDSAAYFCASSPFGTAFSYEQYFGPGTRLTVT.

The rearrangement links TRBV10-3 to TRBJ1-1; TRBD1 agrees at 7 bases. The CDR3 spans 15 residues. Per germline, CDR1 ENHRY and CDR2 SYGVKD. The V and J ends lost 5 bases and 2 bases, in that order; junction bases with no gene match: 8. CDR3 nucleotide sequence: TGTGCCATCAGTTTAGAGGGGGCGGGAAACACTGAAGCTTTCTTT. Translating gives CAISLEGAGNTEAFF.

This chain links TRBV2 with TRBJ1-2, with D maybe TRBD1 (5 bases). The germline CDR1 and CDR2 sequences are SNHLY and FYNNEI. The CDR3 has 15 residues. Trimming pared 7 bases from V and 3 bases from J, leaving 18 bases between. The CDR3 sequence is CASTLGSGLDYGYTF. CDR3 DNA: TGTGCCAGCACCCTGGGGTCAGGGCTGGACTATGGCTACACCTTC.

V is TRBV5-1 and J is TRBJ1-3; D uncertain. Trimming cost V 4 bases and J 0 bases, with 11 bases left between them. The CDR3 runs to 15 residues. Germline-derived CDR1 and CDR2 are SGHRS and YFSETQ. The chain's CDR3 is CASSMDGVSGNTIYF. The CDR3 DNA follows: TGCGCCAGCAGCATGGACGGAGTCTCTGGAAACACCATATATTTT.

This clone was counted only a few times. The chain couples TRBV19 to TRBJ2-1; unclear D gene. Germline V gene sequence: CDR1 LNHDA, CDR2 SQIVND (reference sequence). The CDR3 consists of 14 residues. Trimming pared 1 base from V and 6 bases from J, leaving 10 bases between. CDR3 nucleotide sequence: TGTGCCAGTAGTATAGGAGAACTTTTCAATGAGCAGTTCTTC. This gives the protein CASSIGELFNEQFF.

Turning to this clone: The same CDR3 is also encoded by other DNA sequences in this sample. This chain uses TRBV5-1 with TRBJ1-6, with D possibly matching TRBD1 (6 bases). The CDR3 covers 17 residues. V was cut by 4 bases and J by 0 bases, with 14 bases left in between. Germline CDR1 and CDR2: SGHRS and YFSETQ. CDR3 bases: TGCGCCAGCAGCGCCGGACAGCGAAGCTCCTATAATTCACCCCTCCACTTT. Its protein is CASSAGQRSSYNSPLHF.

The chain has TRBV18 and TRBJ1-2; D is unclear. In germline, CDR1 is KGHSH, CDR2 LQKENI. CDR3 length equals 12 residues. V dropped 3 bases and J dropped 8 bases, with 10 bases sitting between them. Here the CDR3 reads CASSPEEDGYTF. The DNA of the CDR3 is TGTGCCAGCTCACCCGAGGAGGACGGCTACACCTTC.

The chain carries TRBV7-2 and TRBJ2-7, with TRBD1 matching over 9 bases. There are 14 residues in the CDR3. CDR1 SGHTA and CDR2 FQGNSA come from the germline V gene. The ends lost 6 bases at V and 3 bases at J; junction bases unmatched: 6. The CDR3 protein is CASSLDRGNYEQYF. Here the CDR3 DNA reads TGTGCCAGCAGTCTTGACAGGGGGAACTACGAGCAGTACTTC. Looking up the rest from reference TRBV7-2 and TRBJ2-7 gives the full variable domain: GAGVSQSPSNKVTEKGKDVELRCDPISGHTALYWYRQSLGQGLEFLIYFQGNSAPDKSGLPSDRFSAERTGGSVSTLTIQRTQQEDSAVYLCASSLDRGNYEQYFGPGTRLTVT.

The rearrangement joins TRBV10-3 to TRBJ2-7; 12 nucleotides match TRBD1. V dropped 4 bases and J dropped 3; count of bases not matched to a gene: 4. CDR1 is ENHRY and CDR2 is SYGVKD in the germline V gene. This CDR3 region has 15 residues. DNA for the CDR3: TGTGCCATCAGTGGGGGGGACAGGGGGCTCTACGAGCAGTACTTC. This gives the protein CAISGGDRGLYEQYF.

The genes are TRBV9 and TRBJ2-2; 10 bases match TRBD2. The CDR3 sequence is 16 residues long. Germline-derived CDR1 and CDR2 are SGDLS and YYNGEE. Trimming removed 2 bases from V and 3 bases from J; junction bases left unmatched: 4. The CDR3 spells CASSVATSGDTGELFF. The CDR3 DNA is TGTGCCAGCAGCGTCGCCACTAGCGGGGACACCGGGGAGCTGTTTTTT.

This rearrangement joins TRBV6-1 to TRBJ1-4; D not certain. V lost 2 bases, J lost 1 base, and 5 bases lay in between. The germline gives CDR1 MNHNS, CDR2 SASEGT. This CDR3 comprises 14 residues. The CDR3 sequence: CASSEFGTNEKLFF. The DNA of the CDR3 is TGTGCCAGCAGTGAATTCGGAACTAATGAAAAACTGTTTTTT.